This passage covers 10 T cell receptor beta chains from one sample sequenced in a study of blood T cell repertoires in COVID-19. This table comes from immunoSEQ multiplex PCR, and its TCRdb copy is limited to in-frame clones, with some not included. The data contain 20,000 or so clones, around 84% of them singletons. Sequences were obtained from peripheral blood. Source of these receptors: a man in his fifties or sixties with active COVID-19.

In this sample, this clone turned up a few times. The chain is built from TRBV4-1 and TRBJ1-6; 9 bases agree with TRBD1. Trimming removed 2 bases from V and 7 bases from J; junction bases left unmatched: 9. The CDR3 is 17 residues long. The germline gives CDR1 MGHRA, CDR2 YSYEKL. CDR3 sequence reads: CASSQPRTGERNSPLHF. The CDR3 DNA reads TGCGCCAGCAGCCAACCCAGGACAGGGGAGAGGAATTCACCCCTCCACTTT.

This chain links TRBV5-1 with TRBJ2-1; D perhaps matches TRBD2 (7 bases). Germline CDR1 SGHRS, CDR2 YFSETQ. V was cut by 4 bases and J by 2 bases, with 10 bases left in between. This CDR3 has 14 amino acids. The CDR3 DNA sequence: TGCGCCAGCAGCGGGGGGGCCGCCTACAATGAGCAGTTCTTC. Translated, it gives CASSGGAAYNEQFF.

The chain joins TRBV11-2 to TRBJ2-7, with 8 bases identical to TRBD1. In germline, CDR1 is SGHAT, CDR2 FQNNGV. V shed 5 bases, J shed 6 bases, and the junction held 6 bases outside the gene matches. The CDR3 runs to 13 residues. The DNA for the CDR3 is TGTGCCAGCAGCCCGGCAGGGGGCTCCGAGCAGTACTTC. The encoded protein is CASSPAGGSEQYF. Full variable domain (outside the CDR3, taken from reference TRBV11-2 and TRBJ2-7): EAGVAQSPRYKIIEKRQSVAFWCNPISGHATLYWYQQILGQGPKLLIQFQNNGVVDDSQLPKDRFSAERLKGVDSTLKIQPAKLEDSAVYLCASSPAGGSEQYFGPGTRLTVT.

This clone occurred once. The chain employs TRBV5-1 and TRBJ1-6; D gene unclear. V lost 3 bases to trimming and J lost 7 bases, with 8 bases between them. Per the germline V gene, CDR1 is SGHRS and CDR2 is YFSETQ. The CDR3 runs to 13 residues. The CDR3 protein is CASSYVENSPLHF. CDR3 coding DNA: TGCGCCAGCAGCTACGTTGAGAATTCACCCCTCCACTTT.

This chain links TRBV2 with TRBJ1-1; D is undetermined. V was pared by 6 bases and J by 6 bases, with 8 bases between. Germline CDR1 reads SNHLY; CDR2 reads FYNNEI. The CDR3 runs to 11 residues. This chain's CDR3 is CASRRDPEAFF. CDR3 bases: TGTGCCAGCAGGAGGGATCCTGAAGCTTTCTTT.

Concerning this clone: One end of the junction is discordant with germline, which a read error may explain. The chain uses TRBV7-7 and TRBJ2-7, with D unresolved. The CDR3 is 13 residues long. The V gene's germline CDR1 is SSHAT and CDR2 FNYEAQ (reference sequence). CDR3 bases: TGTGCCAGCAGGGCGGCCGGCTCCCACGAGCAGTACTTC. It encodes CASRAAGSHEQYF.

This clone has a handful of counts. The chain has TRBV5-6 and TRBJ2-7; D is ambiguous. Germline assignment: CDR1 SGHDT and CDR2 YYEEEE. V gave up 3 bases and J gave up 3 bases, with 16 bases separating them. The CDR3 runs to 15 residues. The CDR3 bases are TGTGCCAGCAGCTCCAATGAGGCTACCTACTACGAGCAGTACTTC. It specifies CASSSNEATYYEQYF.

This chain links TRBV5-1 with TRBJ2-3, with D possibly being TRBD1 (6 bases). CDR1 is SGHRS, CDR2 YFSETQ, per germline. This CDR3 is built from 16 residues. V was shortened by 2 bases and J by 0 bases, with 13 bases between the two germline ends. CDR3 in amino acids: CASSLLTGSSTDTQYF. The DNA of the CDR3 is TGCGCCAGCAGCTTATTGACAGGTTCGAGCACAGATACGCAGTATTTT. Full variable domain (remainder filled in from reference TRBV5-1 and TRBJ2-3): KAGVTQTPRYLIKTRGQQVTLSCSPISGHRSVSWYQQTPGQGLQFLFEYFSETQRNKGNFPGRFSGRQFSNSRSEMNVSTLELGDSALYLCASSLLTGSSTDTQYFGPGTRLTVL.

This chain uses TRBV7-2 with TRBJ2-7; 8 nucleotides agree with TRBD2. The CDR3 is 15 amino acids. In germline, CDR1 is SGHTA, CDR2 FQGNSA. With 4 bases clipped from V and 4 bases from J, the junction kept 9 bases outside the gene matches. CDR3 sequence (DNA): TGTGCCAGCAGCTCCGGACTAGGCGGGGGGTACGAGCAGTACTTC. It codes for CASSSGLGGGYEQYF.

J is TRBJ2-5 and V is TRBV9, with 7 bases matching TRBD2. The CDR3 sequence is 15 residues long. The germline gives CDR1 SGDLS, CDR2 YYNGEE. After removal of 0 bases from V and 5 bases from J, the junction contained 7 bases not matched to a gene. The CDR3 nucleotides read TGTGCCAGCAGCGTAGGGGGACTACATTGGGAGACCCAGTACTTC. Its protein is CASSVGGLHWETQYF.